Only a few counts were recorded for the clone carrying this T cell receptor beta chain. Its specificity is not known. This specimen comes from a study of T cell repertoires in cytomegalovirus infection. Germline V gives CDR1 MNHEY, CDR2 SVGAGI. This CDR3 is 15 amino acids long. V was clipped by 0 bases and J by 0 bases, with 8 bases between them. TCRdb used MiXCR to reprocess the reads, holding one entry per CDR3 protein. The sample shows some 920,000 distinct CDR3 sequences, roughly 30% of them seen only once. This clonotype was sampled from a human donor in good health (CMV status not recorded). Some clones in this sample may be carry-over from other donors' samples. The J gene is TRBJ1-2, the V gene TRBV6-5, with D unresolved. The sample was cultured CD8+ T cells from PBMCs, taken from culture after CMV antigen stimulation. The chain's CDR3 is CASSYSGRSNYGYTF. The CDR3 DNA sequence: TGTGCCAGCAGTTACTCGGGCAGATCTAACTATGGCTACACCTTC.